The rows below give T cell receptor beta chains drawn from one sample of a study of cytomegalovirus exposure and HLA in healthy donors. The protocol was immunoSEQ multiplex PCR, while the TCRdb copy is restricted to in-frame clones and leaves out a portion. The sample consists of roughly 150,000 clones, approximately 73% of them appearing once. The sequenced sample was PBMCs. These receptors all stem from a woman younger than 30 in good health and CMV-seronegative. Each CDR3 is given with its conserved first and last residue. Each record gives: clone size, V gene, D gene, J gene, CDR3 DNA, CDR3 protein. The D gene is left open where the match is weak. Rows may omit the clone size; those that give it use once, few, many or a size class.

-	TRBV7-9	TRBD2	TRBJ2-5	TGTGCCAGCAGCTCCGGACTAGCGGGGGGAGAGACCCAGTACTTC	CASSSGLAGGETQYF
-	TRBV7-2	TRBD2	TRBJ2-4	TGTGCCAGCAGCTTAGGGGGGGGGACTTCTCTGACCAAAAACATTCAGTACTTC	CASSLGGGTSLTKNIQYF
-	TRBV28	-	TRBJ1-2	TGTGCCAGCGGAGGGGTGGTCCTCTATGGCTACACCTTC	CASGGVVLYGYTF
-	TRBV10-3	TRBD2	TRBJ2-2	TGTGCCATCGCGGAGCGGGGGGTAAACACCGGGGAGCTGTTTTTT	CAIAERGVNTGELFF
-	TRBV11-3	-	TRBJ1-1	TGTGCCAGCAGCTTAGGGCGGGCTAGCGCTGAAGCTTTCTTT	CASSLGRASAEAFF
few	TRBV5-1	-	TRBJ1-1	TGCGCCAGCAGCTTAGGACTGGAAGCTTTCTTT	CASSLGLEAFF
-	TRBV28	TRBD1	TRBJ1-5	TGTGCCAGCAGTCAGTGGGACAGTAGGGAGCATTTT	CASSQWDSREHF
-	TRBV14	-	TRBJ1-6	TGTGCCAGCAGCCAAGAGAGGGTTTCACCCCTCCACTTT	CASSQERVSPLHF
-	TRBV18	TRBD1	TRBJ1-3	TGTGCCAGCTCACCGTACCTGACAGGGGGCGAAGGAAACACCATATATTTT	CASSPYLTGGEGNTIYF
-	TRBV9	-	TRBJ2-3	TGTGCCAGCAGCGTATCACCAGGGTCCACAGATACGCAGTATTTT	CASSVSPGSTDTQYF
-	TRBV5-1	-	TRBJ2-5	TGCGCCGGCCACAGAGAGGGCGTCGGGGAGACCCAGTACTTC	CAGHREGVGETQYF
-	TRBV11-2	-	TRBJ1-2	TGTGCCAGCAGCGGCGGGGGGCAGGGAGACTATGGCTACACCTTC	CASSGGGQGDYGYTF
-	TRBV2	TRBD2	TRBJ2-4	TGTGCCAGCAGTGGGAGCGGGGGAATGGGCAAAAACAGTCAGTACTTC	CASSGSGGMGKNSQYF
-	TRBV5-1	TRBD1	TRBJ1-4	TGCGCCAGCAGCTTGGAAGGGGGCTACCCTAATGAAAAACTGTTTTTT	CASSLEGGYPNEKLFF
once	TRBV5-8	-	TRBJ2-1	TGTGCCAGCAGCTTGGCCTTGGGGGCTGTCTACAATGAGCAGTTCTTC	CASSLALGAVYNEQFF
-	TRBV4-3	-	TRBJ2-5	TGCGCCAGCAGCCAAGAGGCGGGCCGTTGGGAGACCCAGTACTTC	CASSQEAGRWETQYF
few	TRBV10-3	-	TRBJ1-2	TGTGCCATCAGGGGGGGGGCAGGGAGCGACTATGGCTACACCTTC	CAIRGGAGSDYGYTF
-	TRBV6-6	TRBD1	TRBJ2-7	TGTGCCAGCAGTTACGAGACAGGGGCCTACGAGCAGTACTTC	CASSYETGAYEQYF
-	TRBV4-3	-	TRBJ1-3	TGCGCCAGCAGCCAAGACCCCGGGACAACTGGAAACACCATATATTTT	CASSQDPGTTGNTIYF
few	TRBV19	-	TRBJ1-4	TGTGCCAGTAGTAGGCAGGGGTTTCCTGAAAAACTGTTTTTT	CASSRQGFPEKLFF
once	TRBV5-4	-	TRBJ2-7	TGTGCCAGCAGCTTGGGGACAGTCTCCTACGAGCAGTACTTC	CASSLGTVSYEQYF
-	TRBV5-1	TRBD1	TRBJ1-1	TGCGCCAGCAGCCGGGGGCAGGGGGTGAACACTGAAGCTTTCTTT	CASSRGQGVNTEAFF
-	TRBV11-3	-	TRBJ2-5	TGTGCCAGCAGCCCAGGAACAGGCATCCGGCAAGAGACCCAGTACTTC	CASSPGTGIRQETQYF
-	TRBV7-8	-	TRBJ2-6	TGTGCCAGCAGCCCGGTACGGGGCTCTGGGGCCAACGTCCTGACTTTC	CASSPVRGSGANVLTF
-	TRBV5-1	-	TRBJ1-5	TGCGCCAGCAGCTTGGGGCTACAGGGAAATAGCAATCAGCCCCAGCATTTT	CASSLGLQGNSNQPQHF
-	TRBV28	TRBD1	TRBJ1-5	TGTGCCAGCAGCCAGGGGACAGGCCCAGATCAGCCCCAGCATTTT	CASSQGTGPDQPQHF
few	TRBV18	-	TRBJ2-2	TGTGCCAGCTCACCACTCCCCGGGTTGAACACCGGGGAGCTGTTTTTT	CASSPLPGLNTGELFF
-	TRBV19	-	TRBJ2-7	TGTGCCAGTAGTCCACAACAGGGATTCGACGAGCAGTACTTC	CASSPQQGFDEQYF
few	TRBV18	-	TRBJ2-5	TGTGCCAGCTCCGCCGCCCAGGAGACCCAGTACTTC	CASSAAQETQYF
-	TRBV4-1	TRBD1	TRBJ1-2	TGCGCCAGCAGCCAAGATGACAGGGTGGTCTATGGCTACACCTTC	CASSQDDRVVYGYTF
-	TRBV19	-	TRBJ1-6	TGTGCCAGTAGGCTTCGCCGGGACAAGGCGACCGAACTGGATTCACCCCTCCACTTT	CASRLRRDKATELDSPLHF
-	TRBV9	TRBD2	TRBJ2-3	TGTGCCAGCAACTTAGCGGGAGCGGCAGATACGCAGTATTTT	CASNLAGAADTQYF
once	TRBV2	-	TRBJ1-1	TGTGCCAGCAGGGAGAGGACAATCTGG	CASRERTIW
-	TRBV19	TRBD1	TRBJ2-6	TGTGCCAGTAGGACAGGGGGGTGGGGGGCCAACGTCCTGACTTTC	CASRTGGWGANVLTF
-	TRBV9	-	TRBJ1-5	TGTGCCAGCAGCCCCTCGGGGGGGCCCAATCAGCCCCAGCATTTT	CASSPSGGPNQPQHF
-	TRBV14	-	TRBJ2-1	TGTGCCAGCAGCCAAAGGCCGAACAGGCCACTCCATAGTGAGCAGTTCTTC	CASSQRPNRPLHSEQFF
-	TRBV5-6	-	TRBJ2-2	TGTGCCAGCAGCAGACTTAGGTCGGGCACCGGGGAGCTGTTTTTT	CASSRLRSGTGELFF
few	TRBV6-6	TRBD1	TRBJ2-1	TGTGCCAGCAGGACAGGGTTGGTGCCTAATGAGCAGTTCTTC	CASRTGLVPNEQFF
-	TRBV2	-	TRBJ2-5	TGTGCCAGCAGTGCCCCACGGTCCGCCCAGTACTTC	CASSAPRSAQYF
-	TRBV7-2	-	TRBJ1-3	TGTGCCAGCAGCCGGGATAACTCAAGGGGAAACACCATATATTTT	CASSRDNSRGNTIYF
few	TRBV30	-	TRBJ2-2	TGTGCCTGGGAGTCGAACACCGGGGAGCTGTTTTTT	CAWESNTGELFF
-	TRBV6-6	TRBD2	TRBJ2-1	TGTGCCAGCACCCCACCGGGACTAGCGGGAGGGAATGAGCAGTTCTTC	CASTPPGLAGGNEQFF
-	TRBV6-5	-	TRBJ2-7	TGTGCCAGCAGTTACGGGCGAAAACCCTACGAGCAGTACTTC	CASSYGRKPYEQYF
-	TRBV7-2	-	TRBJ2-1	TGTGCCAGCAGCCTTAGCTCGCGGGGCGTGGGTAGTGAGCAGTTCTTC	CASSLSSRGVGSEQFF
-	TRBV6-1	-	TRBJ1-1	TGTGCCAGCAGTGACCAGGCAGGCGTGAACACTGAAGCTTTCTTT	CASSDQAGVNTEAFF